A selection of T cell receptor beta chains follows, all from one sample in a study of CD8 T cells in ankylosing spondylitis. TCRdb ran MiXCR on the 5' RACE reads and lists one entry per CDR3 protein. Of fewer than 650,000 distinct CDR3 sequences in the sample, more than 9.5% were seen once. Specimen: blood, either unsorted or a sorted T cell fraction (not recorded which). These receptors were taken from a male donor with ankylosing spondylitis. Both conserved end residues are part of each CDR3. The D gene is left open where the match is weak. The size of a clone is reported for some rows only, either as once, few or many, or as a class for expanded clones.

TRBJ2-4,-,-,TRBV10-3,CAISEFTTAVAKNIQYF,TGTGCCATCAGTGAGTTCACGACAGCCGTAGCCAAAAACATTCAGTACTTC
TRBJ2-2,-,many,TRBV29-1,CSVSLTQNTGELFF,TGCAGCGTGTCCCTGACCCAGAACACCGGGGAGCTGTTTTTT
TRBJ1-6,TRBD1,few,TRBV3-1,CASSQTPGGTSPLHF,TGTGCCAGCAGCCAAACGCCAGGGGGAACTTCACCCCTCCACTTT
TRBJ2-2,TRBD2,few,TRBV5-1,CASSFSGSGAGELFF,TGCGCCAGCAGCTTCAGCGGGAGTGGGGCCGGGGAGCTGTTTTTT
TRBJ1-1,-,few,TRBV6-4,CASSDGSKGAFF,TGTGCCAGCAGTGACGGAAGTAAGGGAGCTTTCTTT
TRBJ2-3,-,few,TRBV11-3,CASSLASFATDTQYF,TGTGCCAGCAGCTTAGCCTCTTTTGCCACAGATACGCAGTATTTT
TRBJ2-2,-,few,TRBV27,CASSFVPPNTGELFF,TGTGCCAGCAGTTTTGTCCCCCCGAACACCGGGGAGCTGTTTTTT
TRBJ2-1,-,many,TRBV20-1,CSATLYNEQFF,TGCAGTGCCACGCTCTACAATGAGCAGTTCTTC
TRBJ2-2,-,few,TRBV7-9,CASKMGGAAGELFF,TGTGCCAGCAAAATGGGAGGCGCGGCCGGGGAGCTGTTTTTT
TRBJ2-3,-,few,TRBV24-1,CATAGLLTDTQYF,TGTGCCACCGCGGGACTTCTCACAGATACGCAGTATTTT
TRBJ1-1,TRBD1,-,TRBV24-1,CATSAGQGNTEAFF,TGTGCCACCAGTGCTGGACAGGGAAACACTGAAGCTTTCTTT
TRBJ1-1,TRBD1,many,TRBV7-2,CASRLAGTAGTEAFF,TGTGCCAGCAGACTCGCCGGGACAGCAGGGACTGAAGCTTTCTTT
TRBJ1-4,-,few,TRBV5-1,CASSYSGGSDEKLFF,TGCGCCAGCAGCTACTCTGGCGGGAGTGATGAAAAACTGTTTTTT
TRBJ2-1,-,few,TRBV12-3/TRBV12-4,CASSLLWVGSYNEQFF,TGTGCCAGCAGTTTACTGTGGGTAGGCTCCTACAATGAGCAGTTCTTC
TRBJ2-6,TRBD1,few,TRBV24-1,CATSDTTGGSGANVLTF,TGTGCCACCAGTGATACCACAGGGGGCTCTGGGGCCAACGTCCTGACTTTC
TRBJ1-2,-,few,TRBV5-8,CASSPRNGYTF,TGTGCCAGCAGCCCCAGGAATGGCTACACCTTC
TRBJ1-5,-,few,TRBV20-1,CSARDQGYQPQHF,TGCAGTGCTAGAGACCAGGGGTATCAGCCCCAGCATTTT
TRBJ2-1,-,few,TRBV24-1,CATSDLLGQIYNEQFF,TGTGCCACCAGTGATTTGCTCGGGCAGATTTACAATGAGCAGTTCTTC
TRBJ2-3,-,few,TRBV2,CASKPPTYQTDTQYF,TGTGCCAGCAAGCCGCCAACATACCAAACAGATACGCAGTATTTT
TRBJ2-3,TRBD1,-,TRBV5-4,CASSAPGQGFPDTQYF,TGTGCCAGCAGCGCCCCGGGACAGGGATTTCCAGATACGCAGTATTTT
TRBJ2-1,TRBD2,-,TRBV10-3,CAYGTSGTLNYNEQFF,TGTGCCTACGGGACTAGCGGGACGCTGAACTACAATGAGCAGTTCTTC
TRBJ2-2,TRBD1,-,TRBV20-1,CSARKGASGELFF,TGCAGTGCTAGAAAGGGGGCTAGCGGGGAGCTGTTTTTT
TRBJ2-5,-,-,TRBV5-6,CASSLERRKTQYF,TGTGCCAGCAGCTTGGAACGGAGGAAGACCCAGTACTTC
TRBJ1-3,TRBD1,-,TRBV24-1,CATSDQRGDRAGNTIYF,TGTGCCACCAGTGACCAGCGGGGCGACAGGGCTGGAAACACCATATATTTT
TRBJ1-3,TRBD1,many,TRBV20-1,CSARKGASGNTIYF,TGCAGTGCTAGAAAGGGGGCTTCGGGAAACACCATATATTTT
TRBJ1-5,-,few,TRBV2,CASKGRPEPQHF,TGTGCCAGCAAAGGTCGCCCCGAGCCCCAGCATTTT
TRBJ2-1,TRBD2,few,TRBV24-1,CATSDPFESSPGGSYNEQFF,TGTGCCACCAGTGATCCCTTCGAGAGTTCTCCGGGAGGCTCCTACAATGAGCAGTTCTTC
TRBJ1-5,-,few,TRBV20-1,CSASDPNQPQHF,TGCAGTGCTAGTGACCCTAATCAGCCCCAGCATTTT
TRBJ2-5,-,few,TRBV20-1,CSAGPSQETQYF,TGCAGTGCTGGGCCGTCTCAAGAGACCCAGTACTTC
TRBJ2-1,TRBD1,few,TRBV20-1,CSASVPTGGSYNEQFF,TGCAGTGCTTCAGTGCCCACAGGGGGATCCTACAATGAGCAGTTCTTC
TRBJ2-2,TRBD2,-,TRBV5-1,CASSGTSSGELFF,TGCGCCAGCAGCGGGACTAGCTCCGGGGAGCTGTTTTTT
TRBJ2-1,-,many,TRBV29-1,CSVEVLWDRFF,TGCAGCGTTGAAGTATTATGGGATAGGTTCTTC
TRBJ1-5,-,-,TRBV20-1,CSASGIGLYSNQPQHF,TGCAGTGCTAGCGGTATTGGGTTGTATAGCAATCAGCCCCAGCATTTT
TRBJ1-1,-,few,TRBV3-1,CASSQATLNTEAFF,TGTGCCAGCAGCCAAGCTACATTGAACACTGAAGCTTTCTTT
TRBJ2-3,-,few,TRBV4-2,CASSQDRAGSDTQYF,TGTGCCAGCAGCCAAGATAGGGCGGGTTCAGATACGCAGTATTTT
TRBJ1-1,-,few,TRBV12-3/TRBV12-4,CASSLGRGGLNTEAFF,TGTGCCAGCAGTTTAGGGAGGGGTGGTTTAAACACTGAAGCTTTCTTT
TRBJ1-4,TRBD1,-,TRBV12-3/TRBV12-4,CASGPQGARVLFF,TGTGCCAGCGGGCCCCAGGGGGCGCGTGTTCTGTTTTTT
TRBJ2-7,-,many,TRBV2,CASSVRGSSGEQYF,TGTGCCAGCAGTGTTCGGGGGTCATCCGGGGAGCAGTACTTC
TRBJ2-1,-,many,TRBV7-2,CASSRAKGNMNEQFF,TGTGCCAGCAGCCGTGCCAAGGGGAATATGAATGAGCAGTTCTTC
TRBJ1-2,-,many,TRBV5-1,CPTALKGPRNTANYGYTF,TGCCCGACAGCACTAAAAGGACCTAGAAATACGGCTAACTATGGCTACACCTTC
TRBJ2-5,TRBD2,many,TRBV27,CASSLSAGLVGETQYF,TGTGCCAGCAGTTTATCTGCGGGACTAGTAGGGGAGACCCAGTACTTC
TRBJ2-2,-,few,TRBV3-1,CASSHQSTGELFF,TGTGCCAGCAGCCACCAGAGCACCGGGGAGCTGTTTTTT